This T cell receptor beta chain was observed in a study of a mutant IDH1 vaccine in newly diagnosed glioma. About the study: In some groups vaccination began 4-6 weeks post-radiotherapy; others received it with temozolomide. Visits V12 and V13 fell at weeks 35 and 47, respectively.

Time point specified: week 35, safety follow-up. Topical imiquimod was applied with each vaccine dose, which held 300 ug of mutant IDH1 20-mer peptide. In the case of this clone: The antigen remains unidentified.

Only in-frame clones appear in the TCRdb table, and some are missing; sequencing was by immunoSEQ multiplex PCR. This sample has around 60,000 clones, with approximately 80% found just once. Here the sequenced sample was PBMCs, taken from a glioma patient whose treatment included an IDH1 peptide vaccine. The TCR comes from a man between 35 and 55 years old with glioma.

DNA for the CDR3: TGTGCCAGCAGTTACGACTGGAGCTCTGGAAACACCATATATTTT. Residues: CASSYDWSSGNTIYF. The genes are TRBV6-5 and TRBJ1-3; no reliable D call. Germline values: CDR1 MNHEY, CDR2 SVGAGI. The CDR3 is 15 residues long. V lost 2 bases and J 0 bases, leaving 8 bases between the germline ends.